This TCR beta chain was documented in a study of blood T cell repertoires in COVID-19 (TCRdb year 2020). Background for the entire study: The collaborator samples originated in the United States, Italy and Spain and spanned the acute and convalescent phases of COVID-19. The material from the prospective study consisted of cDNA or gDNA derived from T cells, B-cell-depleted T cells, or PBMCs. The dataset comprised deeply sampled blood TCRbeta repertoires from subjects exposed to, actively infected with, or recovered from COVID-19. The samples were drawn from two sources: the first 160 participants of the ongoing ImmuneRACE study, and over 950 subjects contributed by 6 global collaborators. Where available, HLA class I and class II types were obtained from metadata supplied by the sample provider rather than from assay-based typing. Sample metadata almost always included a de-identified subject ID, COVID-19 status, age in years and sex. A freely available public database, intended as a resource for researchers studying the immune response to SARS-CoV-2, is where the repertoires were released. General findings and caveats noted by the study authors: Clinical and demographic metadata were provided uncurated, with the amount varying by source and participant.

Whole blood was collected in K2EDTA tubes by collaborating institutions according to the institutions' own protocols. For TCRbeta analysis, collaborators shipped samples in one of three forms: frozen whole blood, isolated PBMCs, or DNA extracted from either of those sample types. CDR1 and CDR2 were assigned from the germline V gene as SGHTA and FQGNSA. The CDR3 has 14 amino acids, counting the end cysteine and phenylalanine. Only CDR3 DNA remains: 42 bases, in frame from the first base. Trimming takes 5 bases off V and 6 bases off J; junction bases not matched to a gene: 3. The immunoSEQ Assay, a bias-controlled multiplex PCR, was used to amplify TCRbeta CDR3 regions from genomic DNA. As for the authors' bioinformatics: Within the assay, amplification of reference gene primers was used to estimate how many nucleated cells each sample contained. Sequence reads were collapsed and filtered to measure the absolute abundance of every unique TCRbeta CDR3 rearrangement. Productive Simpson clonality was computed per sample as the square root of Simpson's diversity index over productive rearrangements. Not all clones reach the TCRdb copy of this immuneACCESS table, which keeps in-frame sequences only. Checked studies attribute under half of the gap to unresolved V genes and leave the rest unexplained. The V and J calls and clone size are taken from that table; D and trimming were inferred from the DNA. The sample table records approximately 51,000 clones; roughly 84% of these occur just once. The top ten clones comprise 6.5% of the sample.

In this sample, this clone turned up a few times. Which antigen it targets is not known. It has no much larger one-base neighbor in the sample; base qualities were not kept. Source material: peripheral blood. The clonotype originates from a man aged 50 to 60 with active COVID-19. The chain is assembled from TRBV7-2 and TRBJ1-5; 11 bases in the junction line up with TRBD1. The DNA reads as follows: TGTGCCAGCAGCCCAGGGACAGGGGGTCAGCCCCAGCATTTT. Its translation reads: CASSPGTGGQPQHF.